A selection of T cell receptor beta chains follows, all from one sample in a study of T-cell memory formation after mild COVID-19. TCRdb ran MiXCR on the 5' RACE reads and lists one entry per CDR3 protein. Of some 330,000 distinct CDR3 sequences in the sample, around 21% were seen once. The sample consisted of PBMCs or a T cell subset sorted from them (not recorded which). All receptors derive from an adult woman who had mild COVID-19 (a few samples of this study predate the infection). Cell type and time point are not known. The CDR3 runs from the conserved cysteine through the conserved F or W. A D gene is named only where the DNA matches it firmly. A clone size is listed for some rows: how often the clone was seen (once, few, many), or a class if it is expanded.

size,D,J,V,DNA,CDR3
.,TRBD1,TRBJ2-2,TRBV20-1,TGCAGTGCTAGACCCAGGGGGCAGAACACCGGGGAGCTGTTTTTT,CSARPRGQNTGELFF
many,.,TRBJ1-2,TRBV7-2,TGTGCCAGCAGCCCATACTATGAGGGCACCGGGGGCTACACCTTC,CASSPYYEGTGGYTF
few,TRBD2,TRBJ2-1,TRBV30,TGTGCCTGGAGTGACTGGCGGGGGGCTAACAATGAGCAGTTCTTC,CAWSDWRGANNEQFF
many,TRBD1,TRBJ1-1,TRBV27,TGTGCCAGCGGAGGACAGGGGGCGCCGGGCACTGAAGCTTTCTTT,CASGGQGAPGTEAFF
.,TRBD1,TRBJ1-1,TRBV9,TGTGCCAGCTCGAGGTACGGGACAGGGAACACTGAAGCTTTCTTT,CASSRYGTGNTEAFF
few,.,TRBJ1-2,TRBV9,TGTGCCAGCAGCGCCTCCAGGGGTGCGGGTGGCTACACCTTC,CASSASRGAGGYTF
many,TRBD2,TRBJ2-7,TRBV18,TGTGCCAGCTCAGAAGGACTAGCGGGGTCTGAGCAGTACTTC,CASSEGLAGSEQYF
few,TRBD2,TRBJ2-3,TRBV9,TGTGCCAGCAATAGGTCGCCTAGCGGGGAGACAGATACGCAGTATTTT,CASNRSPSGETDTQYF
few,TRBD1,TRBJ1-5,TRBV15,TGTGCCACCAGCAGAGAACAGGGGGCGAGGAGAAATCAGCCCCAGCATTTT,CATSREQGARRNQPQHF
few,.,TRBJ1-1,TRBV6-5,TGTGCCAGCAGGGAAGTGACGGTGAACACTGAAGCTTTCTTT,CASREVTVNTEAFF
few,TRBD1,TRBJ1-3,TRBV9,TGTGCCAGCAGCGTAGGGCGGGACAGGGGAGCTGAGCTCTCTGGAAACACCATATATTTT,CASSVGRDRGAELSGNTIYF
.,TRBD1,TRBJ1-2,TRBV7-6,TGTGCCAGCAGCCCAGGGACAGGCCAGCACTATGGCTACACCTTC,CASSPGTGQHYGYTF
once,.,TRBJ1-6,TRBV7-3,TGTGCCAGCAGCTCCGGTTACGGCAGTTGGGCACCTTCACCCCTCCACTTT,CASSSGYGSWAPSPLHF
.,.,TRBJ2-7,TRBV9,TGTGCCAGCAGCGTGAGGGGGACTCAATCGTCCGAGCAGTACTTC,CASSVRGTQSSEQYF
.,.,TRBJ2-1,TRBV6-1,TGTGCCAGCAGTGAAGATGGGCTGGGGCAGTTCTTC,CASSEDGLGQFF
.,.,TRBJ2-5,TRBV4-2,TGTGCCAGCAGCCAAGGAAGGAGGACGGAGACCCAGTACTTC,CASSQGRRTETQYF
.,.,TRBJ2-2,TRBV5-6,TGTGCCAGCAGCCCAATGGGGTTTGGGACCGGGGAGCTGTTTTTT,CASSPMGFGTGELFF
.,.,TRBJ2-3,TRBV9,TGTGCCAGCAGTCTTGGGTCAGGGATCTCAGATACGCAGTATTTT,CASSLGSGISDTQYF
.,.,TRBJ1-2,TRBV6-2/TRBV6-3,TGTGCCAGCAGCCTGGGATTTGCTCGTGGCTACACCTTC,CASSLGFARGYTF
many,.,TRBJ2-4,TRBV23-1,TGCGCCAGCAGTCAAATCGAGCAGACTAAAAACATTCAGTACTTC,CASSQIEQTKNIQYF
.,.,TRBJ2-7,TRBV5-6,TGTGCCAGCAGCTACAGGGAGGGAACGTACTTC,CASSYREGTYF
few,.,TRBJ1-5,TRBV6-2/TRBV6-3,TGTGCCAGCAGTTCGTCGACGACTACATATCAGCCCCAGCATTTT,CASSSSTTTYQPQHF
few,.,TRBJ1-1,TRBV18,TGTGCCAGCTCACCAAACGAGGGCGGAACTGAAGCTTTCTTT,CASSPNEGGTEAFF
.,.,TRBJ2-2,TRBV9,TGTGCCAGCAGCCCCTGGGCCACGAACACCGGGGAGCTGTTTTTT,CASSPWATNTGELFF
.,.,TRBJ2-3,TRBV3-1,TGTGCCAGCAGCCAAGATCCGACGGACACAGATACGCAGTATTTT,CASSQDPTDTDTQYF
few,.,TRBJ2-3,TRBV20-1,TGCAGTACAACGGGGGGCCTGGGCACAGATACGCAGTATTTT,CSTTGGLGTDTQYF
.,TRBD1,TRBJ2-7,TRBV12-3/TRBV12-4,TGTGCCAGCAGTCCCCTTGGGCAGGGGGACTACGAGCAGTACTTC,CASSPLGQGDYEQYF
.,TRBD1,TRBJ2-1,TRBV7-3,TGTGCCAGCAGCTTAAACGGGGACAGGGGCCATGAGCAGTTCTTC,CASSLNGDRGHEQFF
once,.,TRBJ2-7,TRBV4-3,TGCGCCAGCAGCCAAGTACACTCCTACGAGCAGTACTTC,CASSQVHSYEQYF
.,TRBD1,TRBJ1-2,TRBV4-2,TGTGCCAGCAGCCAAGATCTCCGGGACAGGGAGGTCGGACGGTACACCTTC,CASSQDLRDREVGRYTF
.,.,TRBJ2-7,TRBV10-3,TGTGCCATCAGTGAAAGCGTCCAGAAGTCCTACGAGCAGTACTTC,CAISESVQKSYEQYF
few,TRBD2,TRBJ2-7,TRBV7-9,TGTGCCAGCAGCTTGGATCCTAGCGGAACCTACGAGCAGTACTTC,CASSLDPSGTYEQYF
few,.,TRBJ2-2,TRBV7-8,TGTGCCAGCAGCTTAGTGCCCTACATGAACACCGGGGAGCTGTTTTTT,CASSLVPYMNTGELFF
few,TRBD1,TRBJ1-1,TRBV5-1,TGCGCCAGCAGCTTGGTTCCCTCAGGGGGCACTGAAGCTTTCTTT,CASSLVPSGGTEAFF
few,TRBD1,TRBJ2-2,TRBV2,TGTGCCAGCAAGGTCGAGGGGGCGACCGGGGAGCTGTTTTTT,CASKVEGATGELFF
.,.,TRBJ1-2,TRBV12-3/TRBV12-4,TGTGCCAGCAGTTTATTCCCCGAGGACCGTATTAACTATGGCTACACCTTC,CASSLFPEDRINYGYTF